The 20 T cell receptor beta chains below were found in one sample sequenced in a study of T cells in Graves' hyperthyroidism and ophthalmopathy. There were TCR beta CDR3 regions amplified from RNA transcripts. An initial round of RT-PCR targeting the TCR CDR3 relied on the HTBI primer set. TCRdb recomputed calls from the multiplex PCR reads with MiXCR, one row per CDR3 protein. The table includes 600,000 to 900,000 distinct CDR3 sequences, roughly 15% detected once. Sequencing was performed on blood. The receptor set was obtained from a man aged 18 to 30 with Graves' hyperthyroidism.

The rearrangement joins TRBV11-2 to TRBJ2-7, with D possibly called TRBD1 or TRBD2 (5 bases each). The CDR3 is 15 residues long. The V gene's germline CDR1 is SGHAT and CDR2 FQNNGV. Trimming stripped 5 bases from V and 6 bases from J, with 20 bases between. The CDR3 sequence: CASSVGTSWRSEQYF. The CDR3 bases are TGTGCCAGCAGCGTAGGGACCAGTTGGAGATCCGAGCAGTACTTC.

This clonotype has a count of ten or more. J is TRBJ2-1 and V is TRBV28, with a tentative D call TRBD1 (6 bases). The V and J ends lost 8 bases and 6 bases respectively, with 20 bases between them. Germline CDR1 is MDHEN and CDR2 is SYDVKM. The CDR3 runs 15 residues. The CDR3 DNA follows: TGTGCCAGCGCTGGGGGCTTCCGGGCTATCAATGAGCAGTTCTTC. This encodes CASAGGFRAINEQFF. Together with reference TRBV28 and TRBJ2-1, the CDR3 gives the full variable domain: DVKVTQSSRYLVKRTGEKVFLECVQDMDHENMFWYRQDPGLGLRLIYFSYDVKMKEKGDIPEGYSVSREKKERFSLILESASTNQTSMYLCASAGGFRAINEQFFGPGTRLTVL.

This clonotype was seen many times. The chain carries TRBV28 and TRBJ2-2, with 12 positions matching TRBD2. CDR1 and CDR2 (germline): MDHEN, SYDVKM. J gave up 1 base and V 6 bases, and 0 bases lay outside the gene matches. This CDR3 spans 15 amino acids. The CDR3 region is CASRGLAGNTGELFF. The CDR3 nucleotides are TGTGCCAGCAGGGGACTAGCGGGGAACACCGGGGAGCTGTTTTTT.

A few counts support this clonotype. A read error may be the cause here, since a much bigger clone is one base away. The chain recombines TRBV5-5 with TRBJ2-1; D might be TRBD2 (6 bases). This CDR3 is 17 amino acids long. The ends were cut back, 0 bases at V and 7 bases at J, with 20 bases in the middle. CDR1 is SGHKS, CDR2 YYEKEE, per germline (reference sequence). In DNA, the CDR3 is TGTGCCAGCAGCTTGGGAGGCAGAGCGGGCCTTCGGAATGAGCAGTTCTTC. Protein: CASSLGGRAGLRNEQFF.

The DNA for the CDR3 is TGTGCCAGCAGGGTGGGGACTAGCGGGAGTTACGAGCAGTACTTC. It yields the protein CASRVGTSGSYEQYF. The chain employs TRBV2 and TRBJ2-7, with 14 bases identical to TRBD2. With 6 bases clipped from V and 4 bases from J, the junction kept 5 bases outside the gene matches. The CDR3 is 15 amino acids. The V gene's germline CDR1 is SNHLY and CDR2 FYNNEI.

J is TRBJ1-5 and V is TRBV24-1; D not resolved. With 3 bases removed from V and 5 bases from J, the gap between germline ends came to 10 bases. There are 14 residues in the CDR3. Germline-derived CDR1 and CDR2 are KGHDR and SFDVKD. As DNA, the CDR3 is TGTGCCACCAGTGATAGCTGGGTCCATCAGCCCCAGCATTTT. Translation: CATSDSWVHQPQHF.

The genes are TRBV11-2 and TRBJ2-3; 15 bases agree with TRBD2. The CDR3 extends over 16 amino acids. With 4 bases clipped from V and 8 bases from J, the junction kept 7 bases outside the gene matches. Germline loops: CDR1 SGHAT, CDR2 FQNNGV. The CDR3 loop reads CASSSGLAGGPSTQYF. CDR3 DNA: TGTGCCAGCAGCTCCGGACTAGCGGGAGGGCCGAGTACGCAGTATTTT.

This chain uses TRBV5-4 with TRBJ1-1, with D maybe TRBD1 (5 bases). V was pared by 4 bases and J by 6 bases, with 13 bases between. Germline CDR1 SGHNT, CDR2 YYREEE (reference sequence). The CDR3 consists of 13 residues. Here the CDR3 reads CASSRAWGSEAFF. The CDR3, as DNA: TGTGCCAGCAGCCGCGCCTGGGGGTCTGAAGCTTTCTTT.

This clonotype was picked up many times. The chain uses TRBV28 and TRBJ2-5; TRBD2 matches 10 bases. Germline V gives CDR1 MDHEN, CDR2 SYDVKM. The V and J ends lost 6 bases and 4 bases, in that order; junction bases with no gene match: 8. This CDR3 is built from 15 residues. The CDR3: CASRIAGGKRETQYF. The CDR3, as DNA: TGTGCCAGCAGAATAGCGGGAGGAAAGCGAGAGACCCAGTACTTC.

In this sample, this clonotype turned up many times. V gene TRBV28 combines with J gene TRBJ2-1; D unresolved. The CDR3 spans 11 residues. The V end was cut by 9 bases, the J end by 7 bases, with 10 bases between. The germline V gene has CDR1 MDHEN and CDR2 SYDVKM. This chain's CDR3 is CASEFRNEQFF. The CDR3 DNA sequence: TGTGCCAGTGAGTTCCGTAATGAGCAGTTCTTC.

This clonotype was counted many times. The V and J genes are TRBV30 and TRBJ1-1; D unclear. CDR1 and CDR2 (germline): GTSNPN, SVGIG (reference sequence). V shed 2 bases and J shed 2 bases, with 6 bases lying between them. This CDR3 has 12 amino acids. The CDR3 is CAWSTYNTEAFF. In DNA form, the CDR3 reads TGTGCCTGGAGTACCTATAACACTGAAGCTTTCTTT.

The rearrangement uses TRBV5-5 and TRBJ2-1, with 11 nucleotides matching TRBD2. This CDR3 has 16 residues. V lost 0 bases and J lost 4; bases outside the gene matches: 3. From germline, CDR1 is SGHKS and CDR2 YYEKEE (reference sequence). The CDR3 coding sequence is TGTGCCAGCAGCTTGGGGACTAGCGGGCCTTACAATGAGCAGTTCTTC. It specifies CASSLGTSGPYNEQFF. The whole variable domain, filled in from reference TRBV5-5 and TRBJ2-1, reads DAGVTQSPTHLIKTRGQQVTLRCSPISGHKSVSWYQQVLGQGPQFIFQYYEKEERGRGNFPDRFSARQFPNYSSELNVNALLLGDSALYLCASSLGTSGPYNEQFFGPGTRLTVL.

This clonotype has a count of ten or more. Here the CDR3 reads CASSLPLAASSYEQYF. The CDR3 nucleotides are TGTGCCAGCAGTTTACCCCTAGCGGCGAGCTCCTACGAGCAGTACTTC. This chain joins TRBV28 and TRBJ2-7; TRBD2 matches 7 bases. Germline loops: CDR1 MDHEN, CDR2 SYDVKM. The CDR3 consists of 16 residues. V shed 2 bases and J 0 bases; nucleotides not matched to a gene: 7.

This clonotype has ten or more counts. V is TRBV28 and J is TRBJ1-1; D ambiguous. Germline V gene lookup returns CDR1 MDHEN and CDR2 SYDVKM. Trimming removed 8 bases at V and 7 bases at J, with 17 bases between. This CDR3 has 13 residues. CDR3 in DNA: TGTGCCAGCGGAAATGCGGGTTCCCTTGAAGCTTTCTTT. Protein: CASGNAGSLEAFF.

In its sample, this clonotype was seen many times. The genes are TRBV11-3 and TRBJ1-3; no definite D call. V lost 4 bases and J 2 bases, leaving 9 bases between the germline ends. The CDR3 totals 14 residues. Germline values: CDR1 SGHNT, CDR2 YENEEA. Here the CDR3 DNA reads TGTGCCAGCAGCTCTTTGGGAGCTGGAAACACCATATATTTT. It yields the protein CASSSLGAGNTIYF.

In its sample, this clonotype was seen many times. The CDR3 DNA follows: TGTGCCAGCAGTTTACCCCGCGACAGGGGGCCTCAGTACTTC. Amino acid sequence: CASSLPRDRGPQYF. V and J are TRBV28 and TRBJ2-4; 10 nucleotides align to TRBD1. CDR1 is MDHEN, CDR2 SYDVKM, per germline. This CDR3 comprises 14 residues. The J segment lost 12 bases and the V segment lost 2 bases, leaving 7 bases of the junction unmatched.

The genes are TRBV6-2 or TRBV6-3 and TRBJ2-4, with D hard to call. This CDR3 has 15 residues. Germline CDR1 reads MNHEY; CDR2 reads SVGEGT. V lost 0 bases to trimming and J lost 0 bases, with 6 bases between them. CDR3 in DNA: TGTGCCAGCAGTTACTCAGCCCTAGCCAAAAACATTCAGTACTTC. It specifies CASSYSALAKNIQYF.

V is TRBV20-1 and J is TRBJ1-2; maybe TRBD1 (6 bases). The CDR3 sequence is 16 residues long. V was pared by 3 bases and J by 5 bases, with 22 bases between. The germline V gene encodes CDR1 DFQATT and CDR2 SNEGSKA (reference sequence). CDR3 DNA: TGCAGTGCTAGTTATCCCACTGCGGGACAATCGTATGGCTACACCTTC. This gives the protein CSASYPTAGQSYGYTF.

This clonotype was detected only a few times. V is TRBV29-1 and J is TRBJ1-1, with a tentative D call TRBD1 (5 bases). Germline lookup yields CDR1 SQVTM and CDR2 ANQGSEA. This CDR3 contains 12 residues. V lost 4 bases to trimming and J lost 5 bases, with 11 bases between them. CDR3 DNA: TGCAGCGTTGTTGGGGGAGGGACTGAAGCTTTCTTT. It is translated as CSVVGGGTEAFF. Together with reference TRBV29-1 and TRBJ1-1, the CDR3 gives the full variable domain: SAVISQKPSRDICQRGTSLTIQCQVDSQVTMMFWYRQQPGQSLTLIATANQGSEATYESGFVIDKFPISRPNLTFSTLTVSNMSPEDSSIYLCSVVGGGTEAFFGQGTRLTVV.

This chain uses TRBV29-1 with TRBJ2-7, with D possibly called TRBD1 or TRBD2 (6 bases each). The CDR3 consists of 12 residues. The V gene lost 6 bases and the J gene lost 6 bases, with 15 bases spanning the gap. Germline values: CDR1 SQVTM, CDR2 ANQGSEA. DNA for the CDR3: TGCAGCGTAATCCTACAGGGACTCGAGCAGTACTTC. Protein sequence: CSVILQGLEQYF.